The following is a TCR beta chain sequence with its context. Its antigen is not known. PCR involved 60 Vbeta and 13 Jbeta primers. Clones were read by immunoSEQ multiplex PCR, and TCRdb kept only the in-frame ones, dropping some. The sample contains over 100,000 clones, roughly 69% of which appear only once. This sample was included in a study of cytomegalovirus exposure and HLA in healthy donors. Study observations and caveats: According to an earlier analysis, most TCR beta V segments yielded productive rearrangements about 90% or about 30% of the time.

The CDR3 runs 12 residues. Germline lookup yields CDR1 GTSNPN and CDR2 SVGIG (reference sequence). The trim removed 7 bases at V and 4 bases at J, leaving 4 bases unmatched. V and J are TRBV30 and TRBJ2-7; 10 bases fit TRBD1. This clonotype was sampled from a woman in her 70s in good health and CMV-seropositive. The material sequenced was PBMCs. CDR3 bases: TGTGCCTCCGGGACAGGGGTGTACGAGCAGTACTTC. The encoded protein is CASGTGVYEQYF.